Listed below are T cell receptor beta chains from one sample, sequenced in a study of cytomegalovirus exposure and HLA in healthy donors. Profiled with immunoSEQ multiplex PCR; TCRdb holds only in-frame clones, not every one. The sample has about 90,000 clones; 70% to 85% are singletons. The source material was PBMCs. These receptors were obtained from a man aged 18 to 29 in good health and CMV-seronegative. The CDR3 runs from the conserved cysteine through the conserved F or W. The D gene is left open where the match is weak. Expanded clones get a size class; other rows say once, few or many, or leave the size out.

j_gene: TRBJ1-2; d_gene: NA; abundance: NA; v_gene: TRBV29-1; CDR3nt: TGCAGCGTTCGACAGGTTTGGGGCTACACCTTC; CDR3aa: CSVRQVWGYTF
j_gene: TRBJ2-1; d_gene: TRBD1; abundance: NA; v_gene: TRBV27; CDR3nt: TGTGCCAGCAAAAGAGGGACAGGGGGTTCCTCCTACAATGAGCAGTTCTTC; CDR3aa: CASKRGTGGSSYNEQFF
j_gene: TRBJ2-3; d_gene: NA; abundance: NA; v_gene: TRBV6-1; CDR3nt: TGTGCCAGCGGTCTGGCGGGGCTTAGCACAGATACGCAGTATTTT; CDR3aa: CASGLAGLSTDTQYF
j_gene: TRBJ2-1; d_gene: TRBD2; abundance: NA; v_gene: TRBV30; CDR3nt: TGTGCCTGGAAAGTACCGGGACTAGCGGGGAATGAGCAGTTCTTC; CDR3aa: CAWKVPGLAGNEQFF
j_gene: TRBJ2-3; d_gene: TRBD1; abundance: NA; v_gene: TRBV28; CDR3nt: TGTGCCAGCAGTTCCGGGACAGGTGTCGGTACGCAGTATTTT; CDR3aa: CASSSGTGVGTQYF
j_gene: TRBJ1-2; d_gene: NA; abundance: NA; v_gene: TRBV5-6; CDR3nt: TGTGCCAGCAGCCCTGAGGGGGTAAAGCGGGGCTACACCTTC; CDR3aa: CASSPEGVKRGYTF
j_gene: TRBJ2-1; d_gene: TRBD2; abundance: NA; v_gene: TRBV29-1; CDR3nt: TGCAGCGTTGAAGGCCGGACTAGCGGGGGGGATGAGCAGTTCTTC; CDR3aa: CSVEGRTSGGDEQFF
j_gene: TRBJ1-1; d_gene: NA; abundance: few; v_gene: TRBV12-5; CDR3nt: TGTGCTAGTGCCCCCCGTGGGGGGGAGAACACTGAAGCTTTCTTT; CDR3aa: CASAPRGGENTEAFF
j_gene: TRBJ1-5; d_gene: TRBD1; abundance: few; v_gene: TRBV2; CDR3nt: TGTGCCAGTTTACCGGGACAGGGAGATCAGCCCCAGCATTTT; CDR3aa: CASLPGQGDQPQHF
j_gene: TRBJ2-3; d_gene: NA; abundance: NA; v_gene: TRBV5-4; CDR3nt: TGTGCCAGCAGCTTGGAGGCAGCCAGGACAGATACGCAGTATTTT; CDR3aa: CASSLEAARTDTQYF
j_gene: TRBJ1-5; d_gene: NA; abundance: few; v_gene: TRBV6-1; CDR3nt: TGTGCCAGCAGTGAAGCCAGGGGTCAATATAGCAATCAGCCCCAGCATTTT; CDR3aa: CASSEARGQYSNQPQHF
j_gene: TRBJ1-1; d_gene: NA; abundance: once; v_gene: TRBV7-2; CDR3nt: TGTGCCAGCAGCTTAGTCCGGGGGGCGGGCACTGAAGCTTTCTTT; CDR3aa: CASSLVRGAGTEAFF
j_gene: TRBJ2-2; d_gene: NA; abundance: NA; v_gene: TRBV28; CDR3nt: TGTGCCAGCAGAGAAGGGCTAGCTAGCGGGGAGCTGTTTTTT; CDR3aa: CASREGLASGELFF
j_gene: TRBJ1-2; d_gene: TRBD1; abundance: NA; v_gene: TRBV6-5; CDR3nt: TGTGCCAGCAGAGAGACAGGGGAAAGCTATGGCTACACCTTC; CDR3aa: CASRETGESYGYTF
j_gene: TRBJ2-7; d_gene: NA; abundance: NA; v_gene: TRBV27; CDR3nt: TGTGCCAGCAGTTTACGGGGTTCCTACGAGCAGTACTTC; CDR3aa: CASSLRGSYEQYF
j_gene: TRBJ2-2; d_gene: TRBD2; abundance: NA; v_gene: TRBV7-8; CDR3nt: TGTGCCAGCAGCACTTCCCTAGCGGGAGGGCCGAACACCGGGGAGCTGTTTTTT; CDR3aa: CASSTSLAGGPNTGELFF
j_gene: TRBJ1-1; d_gene: NA; abundance: NA; v_gene: TRBV6-5; CDR3nt: TGTGCCAGCAGTTCAAGACCAGGGAACACTGAAGCTTTCTTT; CDR3aa: CASSSRPGNTEAFF
j_gene: TRBJ1-2; d_gene: NA; abundance: NA; v_gene: TRBV29-1; CDR3nt: TGCAGCTCAAGTGGGGAGCAGGGCTACACCTTC; CDR3aa: CSSSGEQGYTF
j_gene: TRBJ2-3; d_gene: TRBD1; abundance: NA; v_gene: TRBV6-4; CDR3nt: TGTGCCAGCAGTGACTCACAGGGGGCAGATACGCAGTATTTT; CDR3aa: CASSDSQGADTQYF
j_gene: TRBJ2-1; d_gene: TRBD1; abundance: NA; v_gene: TRBV30; CDR3nt: TGTGCCTGGAGTGTTGGACAGGGGGTTTCGGGCAAGTTCTTC; CDR3aa: CAWSVGQGVSGKFF
j_gene: TRBJ1-6; d_gene: TRBD1; abundance: NA; v_gene: TRBV2; CDR3nt: TGTGCCAGCAGCGAATGGGACAGGGCAAATTCACCCCTCCACTTT; CDR3aa: CASSEWDRANSPLHF
j_gene: TRBJ2-1; d_gene: TRBD2; abundance: NA; v_gene: TRBV30; CDR3nt: TGTGCCTGGAGTCCTTTAGCGGGACGCAATGAGCAGTTCTTC; CDR3aa: CAWSPLAGRNEQFF
j_gene: TRBJ1-2; d_gene: TRBD1; abundance: NA; v_gene: TRBV2; CDR3nt: TGTGCCAGCAGTCGGGACAGGGGCACCTATGGCTACACCTTC; CDR3aa: CASSRDRGTYGYTF
j_gene: TRBJ1-2; d_gene: NA; abundance: NA; v_gene: TRBV5-1; CDR3nt: TGCGCCAGCGGATACACAAGCTCGGACAGTTCCAACTATGGCTACACCTTC; CDR3aa: CASGYTSSDSSNYGYTF
j_gene: TRBJ2-7; d_gene: TRBD2; abundance: NA; v_gene: TRBV30; CDR3nt: TGTGCCTGGAGTGTTTTAAGCGGGAGAAAGACTGCCTACGAGCAGTACTTC; CDR3aa: CAWSVLSGRKTAYEQYF
j_gene: TRBJ2-5; d_gene: TRBD1; abundance: NA; v_gene: TRBV29-1; CDR3nt: TGCAGCGTGACAGGGGCTCAAGAGACCCAGTACTTC; CDR3aa: CSVTGAQETQYF
j_gene: TRBJ1-6; d_gene: NA; abundance: NA; v_gene: TRBV5-4; CDR3nt: TGTGCCAGCAGCTTAACGGCCAACCAGGATTCACCCCTCCACTTT; CDR3aa: CASSLTANQDSPLHF
j_gene: TRBJ2-3; d_gene: NA; abundance: NA; v_gene: TRBV29-1; CDR3nt: TGCAGCGTTGCAACGACCGGGGAAACAGATACGCAGTATTTT; CDR3aa: CSVATTGETDTQYF
j_gene: TRBJ1-1; d_gene: NA; abundance: NA; v_gene: TRBV10-1; CDR3nt: TGCGCCAGCAGGCGGGATCTAAACACTGAAGCTTTCTTT; CDR3aa: CASRRDLNTEAFF
j_gene: TRBJ1-1; d_gene: NA; abundance: NA; v_gene: TRBV19; CDR3nt: TGTGCCAGTAGTATGCGGGTGGACACTGAAGCTTTCTTT; CDR3aa: CASSMRVDTEAFF
j_gene: TRBJ2-7; d_gene: TRBD1; abundance: NA; v_gene: TRBV6-6; CDR3nt: TGTGCCACCATGGACAGGGTGCAGTACTTC; CDR3aa: CATMDRVQYF
j_gene: TRBJ1-2; d_gene: NA; abundance: large; v_gene: TRBV5-6; CDR3nt: TGTGCCAGCAGCCCGCCTTTTACAGAAATCTATGGCTACACCTTC; CDR3aa: CASSPPFTEIYGYTF
j_gene: TRBJ1-2; d_gene: NA; abundance: NA; v_gene: TRBV7-9; CDR3nt: TGTGCCAGCAGCCCTCAACCGGGAGGAATGGGTGGCTACACCTTC; CDR3aa: CASSPQPGGMGGYTF
j_gene: TRBJ2-1; d_gene: NA; abundance: NA; v_gene: TRBV7-9; CDR3nt: TGTGCCAGCAGCTCCCCTTTGGGTGTCGCAGGGGGGATCGAGCAGTTCTTC; CDR3aa: CASSSPLGVAGGIEQFF
j_gene: TRBJ1-2; d_gene: NA; abundance: NA; v_gene: TRBV27; CDR3nt: TGTGCCAGCAGTCGTGGGCAGGATCGTCTCAATGGCTACACCTTC; CDR3aa: CASSRGQDRLNGYTF
j_gene: TRBJ2-1; d_gene: NA; abundance: NA; v_gene: TRBV29-1; CDR3nt: TGCAGCGTTGAAGATATTGAGCAGTTCTTC; CDR3aa: CSVEDIEQFF
j_gene: TRBJ1-3; d_gene: TRBD1; abundance: NA; v_gene: TRBV2; CDR3nt: TGTGCCAGCAGTAATCTACCGGGACAGGGTATTAGTGGAAACACCATATATTTT; CDR3aa: CASSNLPGQGISGNTIYF
j_gene: TRBJ2-1; d_gene: TRBD1; abundance: NA; v_gene: TRBV19; CDR3nt: TGTGCCAGTAGGAACTCCGGGACAGGGAACAATGAGCAGTTCTTC; CDR3aa: CASRNSGTGNNEQFF
j_gene: TRBJ2-5; d_gene: NA; abundance: few; v_gene: TRBV5-6; CDR3nt: TGTGCCAGCAGCTTAAGTGCGAAGACCCAGTACTTC; CDR3aa: CASSLSAKTQYF
j_gene: TRBJ2-7; d_gene: TRBD2; abundance: few; v_gene: TRBV6-4; CDR3nt: TGTGCCAGCAGTGACGGGGGAACCGGGACTAGCGGTTACGAGCAGTACTTC; CDR3aa: CASSDGGTGTSGYEQYF
j_gene: TRBJ2-2; d_gene: NA; abundance: NA; v_gene: TRBV7-9; CDR3nt: TGTGCCAGCAGCTTTCCCCGCCCGGGATTTCTCACCGGGGAGCTGTTTTTT; CDR3aa: CASSFPRPGFLTGELFF
j_gene: TRBJ1-1; d_gene: NA; abundance: NA; v_gene: TRBV15; CDR3nt: TGTGCCACCAGCAGAGATGATGTAGGGGTTAGGGACACTGAAGCTTTCTTT; CDR3aa: CATSRDDVGVRDTEAFF
j_gene: TRBJ1-1; d_gene: TRBD1; abundance: NA; v_gene: TRBV27; CDR3nt: TGTGCCAGCAGTTTAACAGGGGGCGGCCCCACTGAAGCTTTCTTT; CDR3aa: CASSLTGGGPTEAFF